This T cell receptor (beta chain) was retrieved from a study of beta chain features in type 1 diabetes. The study reverse transcribed the entire isolated RNA, so it sequenced expressed TCRB transcripts. Roughly 3.6 million reads on average were seen across naive, central memory and regulatory T cell samples. Sequencing was performed with immunoSEQ multiplex PCR; in TCRdb, only in-frame clones are kept and a portion is missing. The data hold just over 600,000 clones, with 15% observed a single time. This clone has more than one count but fewer than ten. Per germline, CDR1 SGHDT and CDR2 YYEEEE. The CDR3 is made up of 15 amino acids. V was clipped by 0 bases and J by 11 bases; unmatched bases: 6.

The sequencing input was naive CD4+ T cells from blood. V gene TRBV5-6 combines with J gene TRBJ1-6; TRBD1 matches 9 bases. This clonotype was sampled from a man in his late teens or twenties in good health. This CDR3 reads CASSLGDRDRTPLHF. The CDR3 DNA sequence: TGTGCCAGCAGCTTGGGGGACAGGGATAGGACACCCCTCCACTTT.